These 25 T cell receptor beta chains share one sample of origin, sequenced in a study of blood T cell repertoires in COVID-19. The data were produced by immunoSEQ multiplex PCR, yet TCRdb's version contains in-frame clones alone and is incomplete. This table holds about 200,000 clones, roughly 73% found once. What was sequenced was peripheral blood. The receptors come from a woman of 80 years or more with active or convalescent COVID-19.

This chain uses TRBV28 with TRBJ2-6; TRBD1 agrees at 7 bases. The V gene end was trimmed by 6 bases and the J gene end by 0 bases; junction bases not matched to a gene: 5. The CDR3 has 16 residues. Per the germline V gene, CDR1 is MDHEN and CDR2 is SYDVKM. CDR3 nucleotides: TGTGCCAGCAGCCTCGACAGGGCCTCTGGGGCCAACGTCCTGACTTTC. Translated, it gives CASSLDRASGANVLTF.

The rearrangement uses TRBV3-1 (or the pseudogene TRBV3-2) and TRBJ1-1; D possibly corresponds to TRBD1 (6 bases). CDR1 is LGHDT, CDR2 YNNKEL, per germline (reference sequence). This CDR3 spans 13 amino acids. With 4 bases removed from V and 1 base from J, the gap between germline ends came to 7 bases. The CDR3 nucleotides read TGTGCCAGCAGCCTACAGGGGAACACTGAAGCTTTCTTT. Translated, it gives CASSLQGNTEAFF.

CDR3: CASSQVSTGETHEQYF. DNA of the CDR3: TGCGCCAGCAGCCAAGTCTCGACAGGGGAGACCCACGAGCAGTACTTC. This chain connects TRBV4-1 to TRBJ2-7; 8 bases agree with TRBD1. V was pared by 1 base and J by 5 bases, with 10 bases of the junction left unmatched. CDR1 is MGHRA, CDR2 YSYEKL, per germline. CDR3 length: 16 amino acids.

V and J are TRBV4-3 and TRBJ1-4, with 8 bases fitting TRBD1. CDR1 and CDR2 from the germline V gene are LGHNA and YSLEER. This CDR3 spans 15 amino acids. With V trimmed by 0 bases and J by 14 bases, 11 bases remained unmatched. CDR3: CASSQEATGVFSLFF. In DNA, the CDR3 is TGCGCCAGCAGCCAAGAGGCGACAGGGGTATTTTCGCTGTTTTTT.

The CDR3 sequence: CASRLQGNQPQHF. Written as DNA, the CDR3 is TGTGCCAGCAGGCTACAGGGTAATCAGCCCCAGCATTTT. The V and J genes are TRBV6-1 and TRBJ1-5; perhaps TRBD1 as D (6 bases). Germline lookup yields CDR1 MNHNS and CDR2 SASEGT. The CDR3 runs 13 residues. V was trimmed by 6 bases and J by 4 bases, leaving 10 bases between them.

The chain employs TRBV6-4 and TRBJ2-3; TRBD2 matches 13 bases. V lost 7 bases, J lost 6 bases, and 19 bases stayed unmatched. The CDR3 totals 19 residues. The germline V gene has CDR1 MRHNA and CDR2 SNTAGT. The CDR3 DNA reads TGTGCCAGCAATCGGACTAGCGGGGGCCCTGTTCTCAGTTCTGATACGCAGTATTTT. Encoded protein: CASNRTSGGPVLSSDTQYF.

CDR3 sequence reads: CASSFNQGATEAFF. The CDR3 nucleotides are TGTGCCAGCAGCTTTAATCAGGGGGCGACTGAAGCTTTCTTT. V gene TRBV13 combines with J gene TRBJ1-1, with TRBD1 identical over 8 bases. The CDR3 length is 14 residues. V lost 3 bases to trimming and J lost 5 bases; unmatched junction nucleotides: 5. Germline V gene lookup returns CDR1 PRHDT and CDR2 FYEKMQ (reference sequence).

This clone was counted between two and nine times. The chain is built from TRBV18 and TRBJ1-2, with D unresolved. The CDR3 length is 17 residues. V gave up 0 bases and J gave up 6 bases, with 20 bases separating them. Germline V CDR1 and CDR2: KGHSH, LQKENI. CDR3 bases: TGTGCCAGCTCACCACCGATGGTCCCCAGGAATAGGAATGGCTACACCTTC. The encoded protein is CASSPPMVPRNRNGYTF.

Note on this clone: Other DNA variants within this sample encode the same CDR3. The chain joins TRBV5-1 to TRBJ2-5; 7 nucleotides line up with TRBD2. This CDR3 contains 14 residues. Losses at the gene ends were 4 bases for V and 1 base for J; bases not matched to a gene: 4. Germline V lookup: CDR1 SGHRS, CDR2 YFSETQ. The CDR3, as DNA: TGCGCCAGCAGCCCGGGGACTACCCAAGAGACCCAGTACTTC. It is translated as CASSPGTTQETQYF.

The chain joins TRBV5-1 to TRBJ1-4; D may be TRBD1 (5 bases). Per germline, CDR1 SGHRS and CDR2 YFSETQ. V was shortened by 3 bases and J by 3 bases, with 12 bases between the two germline ends. The CDR3 contains 15 residues. The CDR3 here is CASSSQGGPNEKLFF. In nucleotides, the CDR3 is TGCGCCAGCAGCTCGCAGGGTGGGCCTAATGAAAAACTGTTTTTT.

This clone occurred once. The gene calls are TRBV5-1 and TRBJ2-1, with TRBD1 matching over 8 bases. The germline CDR1 and CDR2 sequences are SGHRS and YFSETQ. The CDR3 consists of 16 residues. V lost 2 bases to trimming and J lost 2 bases; unmatched junction nucleotides: 6. As DNA, the CDR3 is TGCGCCAGCAGCTTACAAGCAGGGGGCACCTACAATGAGCAGTTCTTC. Amino acids: CASSLQAGGTYNEQFF.

The chain has TRBV10-3 and TRBJ1-5; D uncertain. Germline lookup yields CDR1 ENHRY and CDR2 SYGVKD. The CDR3 contains 15 residues. V gave up 0 bases and J gave up 1 base, with 7 bases separating them. CDR3 coding DNA: TGTGCCATCAGTGAGTCTCTTAGCAGCAATCAGCCCCAGCATTTT. The encoded protein is CAISESLSSNQPQHF.

V usage is TRBV13 and J usage is TRBJ1-2; the D gene is possibly TRBD1 (6 bases). CDR3 length: 14 residues. The V and J ends lost 4 bases and 5 bases respectively, with 14 bases between them. The germline CDR1 and CDR2 sequences are PRHDT and FYEKMQ (reference sequence). The CDR3 loop reads CASSSVKQGYGYTF. CDR3 DNA sequence: TGTGCCAGCAGCTCCGTCAAACAGGGTTATGGCTACACCTTC.

This clone was observed many times. The chain combines TRBV5-1 with TRBJ2-7, with 9 nucleotides matching TRBD2. V shed 0 bases, J shed 0 bases, and the junction held 7 bases outside the gene matches. Per germline, CDR1 SGHRS and CDR2 YFSETQ. The CDR3 loop spans 17 amino acids. CDR3: CASSLAGISGGSYEQYF. The CDR3 nucleotides read TGCGCCAGCAGCTTGGCCGGCATTAGCGGGGGCTCCTACGAGCAGTACTTC.

This clone occurred a few times. This rearrangement joins TRBV3-1 (or the pseudogene TRBV3-2) to TRBJ2-7, with TRBD1 matching 11 bases. The CDR3 covers 13 residues. Germline loops: CDR1 LGHDT, CDR2 YNNKEL (reference sequence). V shed 5 bases and J 6 bases; nucleotides not matched to a gene: 3. CDR3 coding DNA: TGTGCCAGCAGCTGGGACAGGGGGTTCGAGCAGTACTTC. Protein sequence: CASSWDRGFEQYF.

This sequence joins TRBV28 and TRBJ1-5; D is possibly TRBD1 (5 bases). Between the trimmed V and J ends, which lost 6 bases and 4 bases, there was a span of 13 bases. This CDR3 region has 14 residues. Germline assignment: CDR1 MDHEN and CDR2 SYDVKM. CDR3 sequence reads: CASRFGGKNQPQHF. CDR3 sequence (DNA): TGTGCCAGCAGATTTGGGGGGAAAAATCAGCCCCAGCATTTT. Together with reference TRBV28 and TRBJ1-5, the CDR3 gives the full variable domain: DVKVTQSSRYLVKRTGEKVFLECVQDMDHENMFWYRQDPGLGLRLIYFSYDVKMKEKGDIPEGYSVSREKKERFSLILESASTNQTSMYLCASRFGGKNQPQHFGDGTRLSIL.

This clone appeared a few times. V is TRBV28 and J is TRBJ2-7; 10 bases agree with TRBD1. V lost 4 bases and J lost 0; bases outside the gene matches: 9. The CDR3 covers 17 residues. The germline V gene has CDR1 MDHEN and CDR2 SYDVKM. CDR3 sequence (DNA): TGTGCCAGCAGTTACCTAGGTGGGACAGGGGCCTCCTACGAGCAGTACTTC. It translates to CASSYLGGTGASYEQYF.

This chain joins TRBV10-3 and TRBJ2-5; TRBD1 might be the D (6 bases). In germline, CDR1 is ENHRY, CDR2 SYGVKD. The ends were cut back, 6 bases at V and 4 bases at J, with 18 bases in the middle. This CDR3 comprises 15 residues. Here the CDR3 reads CAISTQNRAGETQYF. CDR3 sequence (DNA): TGTGCCATCAGCACACAGAACAGGGCAGGAGAGACCCAGTACTTC.

A note on this clone: The sample contains more than one DNA sequence encoding this CDR3. The chain is built from TRBV5-1 and TRBJ2-3; the match to TRBD2 covers 9 bases. In germline, CDR1 is SGHRS, CDR2 YFSETQ. There are 15 residues in the CDR3. Trimming cost V 1 base and J 6 bases; bases outside gene matches: 6. CDR3 amino acids: CASSLLAGGPDTQYF. The CDR3 DNA follows: TGCGCCAGCAGCTTGCTGGCGGGGGGGCCGGATACGCAGTATTTT.

This clone was detected a few times. This chain uses TRBV6-5 with TRBJ1-1; no definite D call. Germline loops: CDR1 MNHEY, CDR2 SVGAGI. The CDR3 loop spans 14 amino acids. V lost 2 bases and J lost 5, with 12 bases in between. The CDR3, as DNA: TGTGCCAGCAGTTACAGCCCCCCGGGGACTGAAGCTTTCTTT. Residues: CASSYSPPGTEAFF.

This clone was observed many times. The V gene is TRBV27, the J gene TRBJ2-7, with 10 nucleotides matching TRBD2. Germline values: CDR1 MNHEY, CDR2 SMNVEV (reference sequence). The CDR3 is 13 residues long. V was pared by 2 bases and J by 6 bases, with 1 base of the junction left unmatched. In DNA, the CDR3 is TGTGCCAGCAGTTTAGGGACTAGCGCCGAGCAGTACTTC. It translates to CASSLGTSAEQYF.

The table lists this clone with a few counts. V and J are TRBV5-1 and TRBJ1-2; 7 bases fit TRBD1. Looked up from germline, CDR1 is SGHRS and CDR2 is YFSETQ. V shed 0 bases, J shed 7 bases, and the junction held 6 bases outside the gene matches. The CDR3 sequence is 14 residues long. The DNA for the CDR3 is TGCGCCAGCAGCTTGGCAGGGACAGTTGGTGGCTACACCTTC. It translates to CASSLAGTVGGYTF.

The V and J genes are TRBV24-1 and TRBJ2-1; D might be TRBD2 (6 bases). CDR1 KGHDR and CDR2 SFDVKD come from the germline V gene. The germline V and J ends were trimmed by 5 bases and 15 bases, with 13 bases remaining between them. The CDR3 extends over 11 amino acids. CDR3 sequence (DNA): TGTGCCACCAGTGGGAGGGGCCCCGCGTTCTTC. It specifies CATSGRGPAFF.

The gene calls are TRBV2 and TRBJ2-1; tentative D call: TRBD2 (6 bases). V was shortened by 7 bases and J by 6 bases, with 19 bases between the two germline ends. This CDR3 is 15 amino acids long. CDR1 is SNHLY, CDR2 FYNNEI, per germline. The CDR3 is CASTPRRDSLNEQFF. CDR3 in DNA: TGTGCCAGCACCCCGAGGCGGGATTCTCTCAATGAGCAGTTCTTC.

The chain links TRBV9 to TRBJ2-3, with 8 nucleotides matching TRBD1. V shed 2 bases, J shed 6 bases, and the junction held 11 bases outside the gene matches. This CDR3 contains 16 residues. Germline V gives CDR1 SGDLS, CDR2 YYNGEE. CDR3 in amino acids: CASSVQSGGPSDTQYF. CDR3 in DNA: TGTGCCAGCAGCGTCCAATCAGGGGGCCCATCTGATACGCAGTATTTT. The full variable domain, completed using reference TRBV9 and TRBJ2-3, is DSGVTQTPKHLITATGQRVTLRCSPRSGDLSVYWYQQSLDQGLQFLIQYYNGEERAKGNILERFSAQQFPDLHSELNLSSLELGDSALYFCASSVQSGGPSDTQYFGPGTRLTVL.